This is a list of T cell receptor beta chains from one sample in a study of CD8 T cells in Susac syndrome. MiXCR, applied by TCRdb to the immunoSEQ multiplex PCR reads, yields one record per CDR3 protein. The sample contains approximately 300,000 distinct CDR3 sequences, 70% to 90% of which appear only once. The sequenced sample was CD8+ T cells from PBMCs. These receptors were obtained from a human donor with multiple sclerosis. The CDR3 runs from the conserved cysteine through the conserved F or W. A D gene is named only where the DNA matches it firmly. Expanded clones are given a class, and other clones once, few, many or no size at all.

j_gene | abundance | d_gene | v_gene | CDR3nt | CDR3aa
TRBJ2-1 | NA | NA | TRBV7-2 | TGTGCCAGCAGCTTAGCGGAGGCTCCGGGGGAGCAGTTCTTC | CASSLAEAPGEQFF
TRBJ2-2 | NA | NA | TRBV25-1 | TGTGCCAGCAGTGAAAAAAGGCAGGGTGAGGACACCGGGGAGCTGTTTTTT | CASSEKRQGEDTGELFF
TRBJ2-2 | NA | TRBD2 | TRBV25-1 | TGTGCCAGCAGTGTGTCTAGCGGGACGCATCTCAGCGCCGGGGAGCTGTTTTTT | CASSVSSGTHLSAGELFF
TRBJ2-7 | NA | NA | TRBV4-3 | TGCGCCAGCAGCCAGAACACCGGGGTAGCCTACGAGCAGTACTTC | CASSQNTGVAYEQYF
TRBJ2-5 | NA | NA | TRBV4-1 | TGCGCCAGCAGCCAATTGGGTTGGGAGACCCAGTACTTC | CASSQLGWETQYF
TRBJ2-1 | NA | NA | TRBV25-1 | TGTGCCAGCAGTGAACTTGCGGGGTTTCTTGCCAATGAGCAGTTCTTC | CASSELAGFLANEQFF
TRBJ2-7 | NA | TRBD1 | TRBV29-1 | TGCAGCGTTGAAGGACAGGGGGCCTACGAGCAGTACTTC | CSVEGQGAYEQYF
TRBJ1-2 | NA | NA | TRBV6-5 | TGTGCCAGCGGTGAATTCGGATACTCTGGCTACACCTTC | CASGEFGYSGYTF
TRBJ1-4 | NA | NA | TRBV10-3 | TGTGCCATCAGTGATTCCAGACAACCCGATCTTGAAAAACTGTTTTTT | CAISDSRQPDLEKLFF
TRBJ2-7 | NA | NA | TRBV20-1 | TGCAGTGCTCCGGGTTCGGGTTTTCTCCGGGGCAACCTCTACGAGCAGTACTTC | CSAPGSGFLRGNLYEQYF
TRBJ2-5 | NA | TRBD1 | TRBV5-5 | TGTGCCAGCAGCGCCAGTGACAGGGGGGAAGAGACCCAGTACTTC | CASSASDRGEETQYF
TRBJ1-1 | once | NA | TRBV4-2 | TGTGCCAGCAGCCTCACGGGTGGGGGTGAAGCTTTCTTT | CASSLTGGGEAFF
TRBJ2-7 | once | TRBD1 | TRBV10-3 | TGTGCCATCCTAGACCAGGACAGGGGGCCGGACGAGCAGTACTTC | CAILDQDRGPDEQYF
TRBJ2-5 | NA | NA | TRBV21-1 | TGTGCCAGCAATAACCCTAGGACAGGCCAAGAGACCCAGTACTTC | CASNNPRTGQETQYF
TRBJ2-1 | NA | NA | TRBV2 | TGTGCCAGCAGTGAACCGGGAAGTCTATACGATGAGCAGTTCTTC | CASSEPGSLYDEQFF
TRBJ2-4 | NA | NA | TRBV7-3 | TGTGCCAGCAGCTTATCGGGCGGGTTGGACATTCAGTACTTC | CASSLSGGLDIQYF
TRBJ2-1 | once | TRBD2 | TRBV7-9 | TGTGCCAGCAGCTTAGCTAGCGGGTACTACAATGAGCAGTTCTTC | CASSLASGYYNEQFF
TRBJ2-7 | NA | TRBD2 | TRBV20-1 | TGCAGTGCCGGGGGACTAGCGGAACTTTACGAGCAGTACTTC | CSAGGLAELYEQYF
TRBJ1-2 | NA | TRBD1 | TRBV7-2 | TGTGCCAGCGCGCCCGAAGGGGGCCACTATGGCTACACCTTC | CASAPEGGHYGYTF
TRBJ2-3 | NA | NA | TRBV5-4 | TGTGCCAGCAGCTCGGGCGGGGTCCCTATCACAGATACGCAGTATTTT | CASSSGGVPITDTQYF
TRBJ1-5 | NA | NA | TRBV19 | TGTGCCAGTAGTCAACCGACCGCGTCGGGAAGCAATCAGCCCCAGCATTTT | CASSQPTASGSNQPQHF
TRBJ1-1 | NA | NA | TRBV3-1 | TGTGCCAGCAGCCAAGAAGGGTGGCTGGGGGGCTTTACTGAAGCTTTCTTT | CASSQEGWLGGFTEAFF
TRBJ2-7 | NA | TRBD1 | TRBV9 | TGTGCCAGCAGCCGCCAGGGGGCTGGTTACGAGCAGTACTTC | CASSRQGAGYEQYF
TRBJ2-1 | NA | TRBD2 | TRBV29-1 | TGCAGCGCCCCCCTAGCGGGTACATACAATGAGCAGTTCTTC | CSAPLAGTYNEQFF
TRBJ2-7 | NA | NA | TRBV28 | TGTGCCAGCAGTATCGGGGCCGAAAGCTACGAGCAGTACTTC | CASSIGAESYEQYF
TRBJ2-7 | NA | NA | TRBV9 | TGTGCCAGCAGCGTCGGGACGGGACTTTCCTACGAGCAGTACTTC | CASSVGTGLSYEQYF
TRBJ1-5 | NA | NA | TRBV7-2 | TGTGCCAGCAGCACCGTTCGATGGCAGCCCCAGCATTTT | CASSTVRWQPQHF
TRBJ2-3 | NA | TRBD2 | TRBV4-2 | TGTGCCAGCAGCCAAGAGGTCTGGGGGGAGGGATACACAGATACGCAGTATTTT | CASSQEVWGEGYTDTQYF
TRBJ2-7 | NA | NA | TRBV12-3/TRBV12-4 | TGTGCCAGCAGTTTTAGCAACGAGCAGTACTTC | CASSFSNEQYF
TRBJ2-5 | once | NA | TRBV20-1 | TGCAGTGCTAGGTCCATTGGCGGGGACCAAGAGACCCAGTACTTC | CSARSIGGDQETQYF
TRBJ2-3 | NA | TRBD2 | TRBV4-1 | TGCGCCAGCAGCCAAGAGGCGGGGGGGGTCACAGATACGCAGTATTTT | CASSQEAGGVTDTQYF
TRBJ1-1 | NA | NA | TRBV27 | TGTGCCAGCAGTTTATCCAACCAGGGGAACACTGAAGCTTTCTTT | CASSLSNQGNTEAFF
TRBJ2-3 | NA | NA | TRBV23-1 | TGCGCCAGCAGTCAATCGTGGGATAGATTTATCCCAGATACGCAGTATTTT | CASSQSWDRFIPDTQYF
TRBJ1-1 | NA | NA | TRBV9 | TGTGCCAGCAGCGTAGCCGCGCTGACGAACACTGAAGCTTTCTTT | CASSVAALTNTEAFF